The T cell receptor beta chain under discussion was sequenced for a study of T cell repertoires in cytomegalovirus infection. This CDR3 has 15 amino acids. The trim removed 3 bases at V and 6 bases at J, leaving 4 bases unmatched. Germline-derived CDR1 and CDR2 are SGDLS and YYNGEE. The sample holds many counts of this clonotype. Its specificity is not known. TCRdb ran MiXCR on the reads and lists one entry per CDR3 protein. In the table there are approximately 110,000 distinct CDR3 sequences, around 28% of which are singletons. The input for sequencing was CD8+ T cells from cultured PBMCs, taken from culture after CMV antigen stimulation. This sequence was found in a human donor in good health (CMV status not recorded). Some clones in this sample may be carry-over from other donors' samples. This chain joins TRBV9 and TRBJ2-1; 12 positions match TRBD2. In nucleotides, the CDR3 is TGTGCCAGCAGCGGCACTAGCGGGGGGCTCAATGAGCAGTTCTTC. Translated, it gives CASSGTSGGLNEQFF.